This T cell receptor beta chain derives from a study of beta chain features in type 1 diabetes. Study overall: Patients were similar to healthy donors in age and gender (as well as in cell yields). The study, taken as a whole, reports: Type 1 diabetes patients had TCRB CDR3s that were shorter (moderately but significantly so) in all four CD4+ subsets. In cDNA sequencing, cells with high TCR expression could be over-represented.

This clone was counted a few times. Its antigen is unidentified. Germline loops: CDR1 SGHTA, CDR2 FQGNSA. J lost 12 bases, V lost 6 bases, and 15 bases had no gene match. The CDR3 is made up of 14 amino acids. Expressed TCRB transcripts were sequenced because the entire RNA isolate underwent reverse transcription. Each sample of naive, central memory or regulatory T cells had, on average, about 3.5 million reads. The protocol was immunoSEQ multiplex PCR, while the TCRdb copy is restricted to in-frame clones and leaves out a portion. The data contain 850,000 to 900,000 clones, about a sixth of them singletons.

Sequenced sample: naive CD4+ T cells from blood. This sequence joins TRBV7-2 and TRBJ1-1, with 8 bases lining up with TRBD1. This clonotype was obtained from a woman between 18 and 30 years old in good health. The CDR3: CASRPSSGQGKTFF. In DNA, the CDR3 is TGTGCCAGCAGACCTTCTTCCGGACAGGGTAAGACTTTCTTT. The full variable domain, its missing parts supplied by reference TRBV7-2 and TRBJ1-1, is GAGVSQSPSNKVTEKGKDVELRCDPISGHTALYWYRQSLGQGLEFLIYFQGNSAPDKSGLPSDRFSAERTGGSVSTLTIQRTQQEDSAVYLCASRPSSGQGKTFFGQGTRLTVV.